Listed here are 32 T cell receptor beta chains from one sample, sequenced in a study of blood T cell repertoires in COVID-19. TCRdb's table, derived via immunoSEQ multiplex PCR, lists solely in-frame clones and lacks some. The sample has some 300,000 clones; 85% are singletons. The sample consisted of peripheral blood. The origin of the receptors is a woman aged 50 to 60 with active or convalescent COVID-19.

This chain uses TRBV4-1 with TRBJ2-1; TRBD2 matches at 11 bases. Germline values: CDR1 MGHRA, CDR2 YSYEKL. The CDR3 runs 17 residues. Trimming at V came to 0 bases and at J to 4 bases, leaving 5 bases not matched to a gene. Written as DNA, the CDR3 is TGCGCCAGCAGCCAAGATCGACTAGCGGGGAATTACAATGAGCAGTTCTTC. Translated, it gives CASSQDRLAGNYNEQFF.

The CDR3 DNA is TGTGCCAGCTCACCAGGGCCCCGGCTGACACCGGAGCAGTTCTTC. Protein product: CASSPGPRLTPEQFF. The chain joins TRBV18 to TRBJ2-1; no clear D gene. The germline V and J ends were trimmed by 2 bases and 10 bases, with 18 bases remaining between them. Germline CDR1 and CDR2: KGHSH and LQKENI. The CDR3 extends over 15 amino acids.

The chain couples TRBV14 to TRBJ2-5; D gene uncertain. Trimming cost V 3 bases and J 1 base, with 3 bases left between them. CDR1 and CDR2 (germline): SGHDN, FVKESK. The CDR3 totals 12 residues. CDR3 DNA sequence: TGTGCCAGCAGCCAGGCCCAAGAGACCCAGTACTTC. Translation gives CASSQAQETQYF.

The chain couples TRBV9 to TRBJ2-1; 11 nucleotides align to TRBD1. Germline CDR1 and CDR2: SGDLS and YYNGEE. V was clipped by 4 bases and J by 7 bases; unmatched bases: 4. The CDR3 totals 14 residues. DNA of the CDR3: TGTGCCAGCAGCCACGGACAGGGGGCGAATGAGCAGTTCTTC. Translation gives CASSHGQGANEQFF. Supplemented by reference TRBV9 and TRBJ2-1, the full variable domain reads DSGVTQTPKHLITATGQRVTLRCSPRSGDLSVYWYQQSLDQGLQFLIQYYNGEERAKGNILERFSAQQFPDLHSELNLSSLELGDSALYFCASSHGQGANEQFFGPGTRLTVL.

The J gene is TRBJ2-2, the V gene TRBV21-1; the D call in the table, TRBD2, was not verified against the DNA. TRBV21-1 is shown as a pseudogene. The CDR3 has 19 amino acids. CDR3 DNA: TGTGCCAGCAGACCTATTGGGTTAGCGGGAGGCGGGAACACCGGGGAGCTGTTTTTT. Protein: CASRPIGLAGGGNTGELFF.

V usage is TRBV28 and J usage is TRBJ2-3, with 9 bases identical to TRBD2. Germline V lookup: CDR1 MDHEN, CDR2 SYDVKM. The CDR3 spans 16 residues. Germline trimming cut 5 bases from V and 8 bases from J; bases unmatched to any gene: 14. The CDR3 region is CASSQHRAGGQTTQYF. The CDR3 DNA reads as TGTGCCAGCAGTCAACACAGAGCGGGAGGCCAGACTACGCAGTATTTT. The whole variable domain, remainder taken from reference TRBV28 and TRBJ2-3, is DVKVTQSSRYLVKRTGEKVFLECVQDMDHENMFWYRQDPGLGLRLIYFSYDVKMKEKGDIPEGYSVSREKKERFSLILESASTNQTSMYLCASSQHRAGGQTTQYFGPGTRLTVL.

This clone was counted only a few times. The identical CDR3 is also encoded by other nucleotide sequences in the sample. The genes are TRBV12-3 or TRBV12-4 and TRBJ1-1; D gene unclear. CDR3 size: 13 residues. Trimming removed 2 bases from V and 3 bases from J, with 7 bases in between. The CDR3 coding sequence is TGTGCCAGCAGTTTACGGGAGGACACTGAAGCTTTCTTT. Protein: CASSLREDTEAFF.

The gene calls are TRBV2 and TRBJ1-2; possible D gene TRBD1, 6 bases. This CDR3 has 16 amino acids. The V gene's germline CDR1 is SNHLY and CDR2 FYNNEI. Between the trimmed V and J ends, which lost 2 bases and 2 bases, there was a span of 15 bases. The DNA for the CDR3 is TGTGCCAGCAGTGAAACGCGACAGGCCTCGAACTATGGCTACACCTTC. Its translation: CASSETRQASNYGYTF.

In DNA, the CDR3 is TGCGCCAGCAGCTCAGGTTACTCTGGGGCCAACGTCCTGACTTTC. Its protein product is CASSSGYSGANVLTF. The V and J genes are TRBV5-1 and TRBJ2-6; D gene unclear. The CDR3 runs 15 residues. Between the trimmed V and J ends, which lost 3 bases and 0 bases, there was a span of 7 bases. Germline CDR1 SGHRS, CDR2 YFSETQ.

The V gene is TRBV6-1, the J gene TRBJ1-6; D is unclear. Germline lookup yields CDR1 MNHNS and CDR2 SASEGT. V was clipped by 3 bases and J by 7 bases, with 7 bases between them. The CDR3 is 13 residues long. CDR3 nucleotides: TGTGCCAGCAGTGACCAGAGGAATTCACCCCTCCACTTT. Its translation is CASSDQRNSPLHF.

The chain employs TRBV5-1 and TRBJ1-1; 12 bases are a match to TRBD1. Germline V gives CDR1 SGHRS, CDR2 YFSETQ. The CDR3 has 16 amino acids. V lost 1 base and J lost 11; bases outside the gene matches: 12. The CDR3 sequence is CASSLSPSGQGATAFF. The CDR3 nucleotides are TGCGCCAGCAGCTTGTCCCCCTCGGGACAGGGGGCGACCGCTTTCTTT.

The V call is TRBV24-1, the J call TRBJ2-3, with 9 nucleotides matching TRBD1. CDR1 and CDR2 (germline): KGHDR, SFDVKD. The CDR3 contains 15 residues. The J segment lost 2 bases and the V segment lost 6 bases, leaving 5 bases of the junction unmatched. In DNA, the CDR3 is TGTGCCACCAGTCGGGGACAGGGCTCCACAGATACGCAGTATTTT. Translating gives CATSRGQGSTDTQYF.

This chain links TRBV12-2 with TRBJ2-5; TRBD1 was called by the table and not checked on the DNA. TRBV12-2 is deemed a pseudogene. This CDR3 has 16 residues. The CDR3 DNA sequence: TGTGCAAGTCGCTTGGGGGCGGGTGATACATCGCAGACCCAGTACTTC. Translation: CASRLGAGDTSQTQYF.

The J gene is TRBJ2-1, the V gene TRBV7-9; D possibly corresponds to TRBD2 (6 bases). The germline V gene encodes CDR1 SEHNR and CDR2 FQNEAQ (reference sequence). The V end lost 6 bases, the J end lost 7 bases, and 19 bases lay between the germline ends. CDR3 length: 15 residues. CDR3 sequence: CASSPGTSVGNEQFF. Here the CDR3 DNA reads TGTGCCAGCAGTCCTGGGACTTCCGTGGGGAATGAGCAGTTCTTC.

The chain is built from TRBV6-2 or TRBV6-3 and TRBJ1-2; D is perhaps TRBD1 (5 bases). The V and J ends lost 0 bases and 6 bases respectively, with 11 bases between them. The CDR3 is 14 amino acids. CDR1 and CDR2 from the germline V gene are MNHEY and SVGEGT. The CDR3 nucleotides read TGTGCCAGCAGTTACTCCGGCGCGGGGGATGGCTACACCTTC. It specifies CASSYSGAGDGYTF.

Only one count was recorded for this clone. This same CDR3 is encoded by further DNA sequences in the sample. The V gene is TRBV6-5, the J gene TRBJ2-7; 8 nucleotides match TRBD1. The germline V gene encodes CDR1 MNHEY and CDR2 SVGAGI. The CDR3 runs to 14 residues. V shed 3 bases, J shed 6 bases, and the junction held 7 bases outside the gene matches. CDR3 sequence (DNA): TGTGCCAGCAGTTATCAGGACAGGGACCGCGAGCAGTACTTC. Its protein is CASSYQDRDREQYF.

The gene calls are TRBV7-9 and TRBJ1-1, with 7 bases lining up with TRBD1. Trimming cost V 4 bases and J 5 bases; bases outside gene matches: 10. Germline lookup yields CDR1 SEHNR and CDR2 FQNEAQ (reference sequence). CDR3 size: 15 residues. The CDR3 nucleotides are TGTGCCAGCAGCTCTTCGACAGGGCTGGGGACTGAAGCTTTCTTT. The encoded protein is CASSSSTGLGTEAFF.

Remarks on this clone: The same CDR3 also results from other DNA sequences found in this sample. The V call is TRBV19, the J call TRBJ1-1, with D tentatively TRBD1 (6 bases). Trimming stripped 3 bases from V and 1 base from J, with 9 bases between. This CDR3 spans 14 amino acids. Germline-derived CDR1 and CDR2 are LNHDA and SQIVND (reference sequence). CDR3 sequence: CASSIRTANTEAFF. CDR3 sequence (DNA): TGTGCCAGTAGTATCCGGACAGCGAACACTGAAGCTTTCTTT.

The chain has TRBV7-9 and TRBJ1-1, with D uncertain. CDR3 length: 14 residues. The germline gives CDR1 SEHNR, CDR2 FQNEAQ (reference sequence). V lost 0 bases and J 11 bases, leaving 16 bases between the germline ends. CDR3 residues: CASSLALGRGYAFF. In nucleotides, the CDR3 is TGTGCCAGCAGCTTAGCGCTCGGGCGCGGGTATGCTTTCTTT. The full variable domain, in which reference TRBV7-9 and TRBJ1-1 provide the parts outside the CDR3, is DTGVSQNPRHKITKRGQNVTFRCDPISEHNRLYWYRQTLGQGPEFLTYFQNEAQLEKSRLLSDRFSAERPKGSFSTLEIQRTEQGDSAMYLCASSLALGRGYAFFGQGTRLTVV.

The genes are TRBV5-1 and TRBJ2-5, with 10 bases matching TRBD1. Losses at the gene ends were 4 bases for V and 9 bases for J; bases not matched to a gene: 15. CDR1 is SGHRS and CDR2 is YFSETQ in the germline V gene. The CDR3 runs to 16 residues. The chain's CDR3 is CASSLGTGAARGAQYF. The CDR3 coding sequence is TGCGCCAGCAGCCTCGGGACAGGGGCGGCCCGCGGGGCCCAGTACTTC.

In its sample, this clone ranks as medium-sized (0.01 to 0.1%). The V and J genes are TRBV19 and TRBJ2-4; the match to TRBD2 covers 11 bases. J gave up 6 bases and V 10 bases, and 8 bases lay outside the gene matches. Germline V gene sequence: CDR1 LNHDA, CDR2 SQIVND (reference sequence). The CDR3 covers 14 residues. The CDR3 sequence is CATQSGTSGNIQYF. The CDR3 nucleotides read TGTGCCACCCAATCCGGGACTAGCGGAAACATTCAGTACTTC.

This chain uses TRBV27 with TRBJ1-2; a weak D match, TRBD1 (6 bases). Germline CDR1 is MNHEY and CDR2 is SMNVEV (reference sequence). V shed 4 bases and J shed 2 bases, with 17 bases lying between them. The CDR3 is 16 amino acids. The CDR3 DNA reads as TGTGCCAGCAGTTCGCTCGGGGGGGCGAAAAACTATGGCTACACCTTC. Amino acids: CASSSLGGAKNYGYTF.

The V and J genes are TRBV5-1 and TRBJ2-3, with 9 bases fitting TRBD2. Trimming removed 4 bases from V and 3 bases from J; junction bases left unmatched: 15. The CDR3 is 18 amino acids. The germline CDR1 and CDR2 sequences are SGHRS and YFSETQ. The CDR3 protein is CASSLRGASGIGTDTQYF. CDR3 nucleotides: TGCGCCAGCAGCCTAAGGGGCGCTAGCGGGATCGGGACAGATACGCAGTATTTT.

CDR3 in DNA: TGTGCTAGTGGTTTGGTAGTGTCGGTGAGCACAGATACGCAGTATTTT. This gives the protein CASGLVVSVSTDTQYF. The chain combines TRBV12-5 with TRBJ2-3; no reliable D call. Per germline, CDR1 LGHNT and CDR2 FRNRAP. This CDR3 has 16 amino acids. V dropped 0 bases and J dropped 0 bases, with 10 bases sitting between them. Full variable domain (rest looked up from reference TRBV12-5 and TRBJ2-3): DARVTQTPRHKVTEMGQEVTMRCQPILGHNTVFWYRQTMMQGLELLAYFRNRAPLDDSGMPKDRFSAEMPDATLATLKIQPSEPRDSAVYFCASGLVVSVSTDTQYFGPGTRLTVL.

The rearrangement uses TRBV28 and TRBJ1-2; 8 positions agree with TRBD1. Trimming removed 6 bases from V and 5 bases from J; junction bases left unmatched: 20. Germline CDR1 reads MDHEN; CDR2 reads SYDVKM. The CDR3 loop spans 18 amino acids. DNA of the CDR3: TGTGCCAGCAGCCCTAGGACAGGGCGGGCACTTCACCTTTATGGCTACACCTTC. Translating gives CASSPRTGRALHLYGYTF.

The chain combines TRBV28 with TRBJ2-4; 7 bases line up with TRBD1. The CDR3 is 14 amino acids. V shed 5 bases and J 4 bases; nucleotides not matched to a gene: 5. CDR1 is MDHEN, CDR2 SYDVKM, per germline. This CDR3 reads CASSTQGIKNIQYF. CDR3 nucleotide sequence: TGTGCCAGCAGTACACAGGGGATAAAAAACATTCAGTACTTC. Looking up the rest from reference TRBV28 and TRBJ2-4 gives the full variable domain: DVKVTQSSRYLVKRTGEKVFLECVQDMDHENMFWYRQDPGLGLRLIYFSYDVKMKEKGDIPEGYSVSREKKERFSLILESASTNQTSMYLCASSTQGIKNIQYFGAGTRLSVL.

This chain joins TRBV7-3 and TRBJ1-1, with TRBD1 matching 11 bases. Germline-derived CDR1 and CDR2 are SGHTA and FQGTGA. This CDR3 has 15 amino acids. The junction had 6 bases not matched to a gene; V was cut back by 1 base and J by 8 bases. In DNA form, the CDR3 reads TGTGCCAGCAGCTTAAACCCTGGACAGGGGGCCGAAGCTTTCTTT. Translated, it gives CASSLNPGQGAEAFF.

This chain joins TRBV15 and TRBJ1-1; a weak D match, TRBD1 (6 bases). This CDR3 contains 17 residues. V was shortened by 5 bases and J by 0 bases, with 19 bases between the two germline ends. Germline CDR1 LNHNV, CDR2 YYDKDF (reference sequence). As DNA, the CDR3 is TGTGCCACCAGCCCTTGGGGACGGACAGAGCTGAACACTGAAGCTTTCTTT. Its translation: CATSPWGRTELNTEAFF.

V gene TRBV6-4 combines with J gene TRBJ2-6, with TRBD2 identical over 9 bases. The germline V gene has CDR1 MRHNA and CDR2 SNTAGT. Trimming removed 3 bases from V and 3 bases from J; junction bases left unmatched: 6. This CDR3 spans 17 amino acids. CDR3 sequence reads: CASSEVGLASGANVLTF. CDR3 DNA: TGTGCCAGCAGTGAGGTGGGACTAGCTAGTGGGGCCAACGTCCTGACTTTC.

V and J are TRBV5-1 and TRBJ1-1; TRBD1 matches 8 bases. Trimming at V came to 4 bases and at J to 0 bases, leaving 8 bases not matched to a gene. The germline V gene encodes CDR1 SGHRS and CDR2 YFSETQ. CDR3 length equals 16 residues. The CDR3: CASSIGDRRVNTEAFF. The CDR3 DNA reads as TGCGCCAGCAGCATTGGGGACAGGCGGGTGAACACTGAAGCTTTCTTT.

V is TRBV30 and J is TRBJ2-5, with D unresolved. The CDR3 runs to 11 residues. Trimming took off 5 bases at V and 2 bases at J, with 6 bases between the two ends. Per germline, CDR1 GTSNPN and CDR2 SVGIG (reference sequence). In DNA, the CDR3 is TGTGCCTGGGGACCTCAAGAGACCCAGTACTTC. Its translation is CAWGPQETQYF.

The rearrangement links TRBV5-4 to TRBJ1-6; D not resolved. CDR3 length: 17 amino acids. The V gene lost 3 bases and the J gene lost 0 bases, with 13 bases spanning the gap. CDR1 and CDR2 from the germline V gene are SGHNT and YYREEE (reference sequence). As DNA, the CDR3 is TGTGCCAGCAGCTCGACCCCGGGGAGCTCCTATAATTCACCCCTCCACTTT. This translates into CASSSTPGSSYNSPLHF.